This T cell receptor (beta chain) came from a study of Ad26.COV2.S vaccination and SARS-CoV-2 variants. Only one count was recorded for this clone. Its antigen is undetermined. Study results and limitations: Substantial response breadth was reportedly seen for spike-specific CD8+ and CD4+ T cells after vaccination. It was vaccine recipients, not placebo recipients, who had the higher spike-specific TCR breadth.

TCRdb keeps only in-frame clones here, not all; method: immunoSEQ multiplex PCR. The table lists fewer than 900,000 clones, 80% to 90% of them singletons. The CDR3 length is 14 residues. Trimming at V came to 2 bases and at J to 6 bases, leaving 3 bases not matched to a gene. CDR1 MNHEY and CDR2 SVGAGI come from the germline V gene. The treatment denotes: about 20 received Ad26.COV2.S at low or high dose, single or two shots; roughly five received placebo; per-sample allocation not given. Vaccine and placebo recipients were sampled on day 63 after the first injection. This TCR came from a person between 18 and 59 years old who received the Ad26.COV2.S COVID-19 vaccine or a placebo. The sequencing here drew on peripheral blood, taken in a trial of Ad26.COV2.S vaccine versus placebo. The V gene is TRBV6-5, the J gene TRBJ1-4, with 7 bases matching TRBD1. The CDR3 DNA is TGTGCCAGCAGTTACATTACAGGGGATGAAAAACTGTTTTTT. This encodes CASSYITGDEKLFF.